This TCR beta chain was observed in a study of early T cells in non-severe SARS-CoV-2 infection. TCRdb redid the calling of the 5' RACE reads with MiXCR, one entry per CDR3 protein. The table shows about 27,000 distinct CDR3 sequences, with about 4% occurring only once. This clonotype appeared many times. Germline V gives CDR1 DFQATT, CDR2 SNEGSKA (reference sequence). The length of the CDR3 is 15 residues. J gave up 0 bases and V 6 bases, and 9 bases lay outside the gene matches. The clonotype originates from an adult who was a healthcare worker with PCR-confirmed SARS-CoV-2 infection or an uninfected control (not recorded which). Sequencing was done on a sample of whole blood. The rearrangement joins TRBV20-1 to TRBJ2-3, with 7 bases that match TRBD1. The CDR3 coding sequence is TGCAGTGCCAACCACAGGGGCGGGAGCACAGATACGCAGTATTTT. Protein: CSANHRGGSTDTQYF.